This record looks at one T cell receptor (beta chain) sequence and its context. The data were obtained in a study of blood T cell repertoires in COVID-19. Overall study: PBMCs, B-cell-depleted T cells, or T cells were the source of the cDNA or gDNA that made up the material.

Trimming took 5 bases from V and 0 from J; bases not matched to a gene: 6. From germline, CDR1 is SGHRS and CDR2 YFSETQ. CDR3 length: 16 amino acids. Per the original methods: For nucleated cells, counts were estimated from reference gene primer amplification. The assay was immunoSEQ multiplex PCR, and TCRdb's table has in-frame clones only and misses some. For V, J and clone size, that table is used; D and trimming come from the DNA. Of fewer than 300,000 clones in the sample, over 75% are singletons; the top ten hold approximately 9%. The source material was peripheral blood. The TCR originated in a human donor in a cohort sampled during active COVID-19. The chain has TRBV5-1 and TRBJ2-2; 8 nucleotides agree with TRBD1. The CDR3 bases are TGCGCCAGCAGACTCGGGACAGGCCCGAACACCGGGGAGCTGTTTTTT. Its protein product is CASRLGTGPNTGELFF.